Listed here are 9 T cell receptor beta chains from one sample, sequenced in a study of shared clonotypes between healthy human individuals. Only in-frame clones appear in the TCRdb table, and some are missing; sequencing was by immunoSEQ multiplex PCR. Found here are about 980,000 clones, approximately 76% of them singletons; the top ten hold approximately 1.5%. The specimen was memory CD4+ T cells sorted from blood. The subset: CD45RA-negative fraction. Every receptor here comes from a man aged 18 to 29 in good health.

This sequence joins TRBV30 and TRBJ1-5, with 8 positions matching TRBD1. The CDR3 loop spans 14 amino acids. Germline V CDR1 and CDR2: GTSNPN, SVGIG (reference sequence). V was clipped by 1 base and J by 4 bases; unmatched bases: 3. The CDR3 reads CAWSGTGLNQPQHF. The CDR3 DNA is TGTGCCTGGAGTGGGACAGGGCTTAATCAGCCCCAGCATTTT. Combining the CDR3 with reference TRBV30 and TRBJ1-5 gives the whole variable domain SQTIHQWPATLVQPVGSPLSLECTVEGTSNPNLYWYRQAAGRGLQLLFYSVGIGQISSEVPQNLSASRPQDRQFILSSKKLLLSDSGFYLCAWSGTGLNQPQHFGDGTRLSIL.

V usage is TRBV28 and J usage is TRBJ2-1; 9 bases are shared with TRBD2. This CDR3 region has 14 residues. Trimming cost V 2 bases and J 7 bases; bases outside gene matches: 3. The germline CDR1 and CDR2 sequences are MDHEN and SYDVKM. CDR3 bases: TGTGCCAGCAGTTTAGCGGGGGGGCAAAATGAGCAGTTCTTC. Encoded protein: CASSLAGGQNEQFF.

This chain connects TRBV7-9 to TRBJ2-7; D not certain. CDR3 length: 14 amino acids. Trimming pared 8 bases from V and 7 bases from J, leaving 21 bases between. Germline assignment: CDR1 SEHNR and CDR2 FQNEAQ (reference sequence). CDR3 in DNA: TGTGCCAGCGCGAGCTTAACACTCTTGGGGGAGCAGTACTTC. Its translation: CASASLTLLGEQYF. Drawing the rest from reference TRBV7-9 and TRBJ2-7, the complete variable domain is DTGVSQNPRHKITKRGQNVTFRCDPISEHNRLYWYRQTLGQGPEFLTYFQNEAQLEKSRLLSDRFSAERPKGSFSTLEIQRTEQGDSAMYLCASASLTLLGEQYFGPGTRLTVT.

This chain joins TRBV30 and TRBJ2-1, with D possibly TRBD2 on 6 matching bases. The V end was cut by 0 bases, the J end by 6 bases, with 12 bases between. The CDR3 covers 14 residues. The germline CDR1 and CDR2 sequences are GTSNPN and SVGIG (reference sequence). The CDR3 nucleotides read TGTGCCTGGAGTGTAACGGCTAGCGTCAATGAGCAGTTCTTC. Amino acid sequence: CAWSVTASVNEQFF.

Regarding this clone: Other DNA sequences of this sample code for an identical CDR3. CDR3 loop: CASSLVSYNEQFF. Here the CDR3 DNA reads TGTGCCAGCAGCTTGGTCTCGTACAATGAGCAGTTCTTC. V gene TRBV5-4 combines with J gene TRBJ2-1; D remains ambiguous. V was clipped by 0 bases and J by 4 bases, with 5 bases between them. The germline V gene has CDR1 SGHNT and CDR2 YYREEE (reference sequence). The CDR3 length is 13 residues.

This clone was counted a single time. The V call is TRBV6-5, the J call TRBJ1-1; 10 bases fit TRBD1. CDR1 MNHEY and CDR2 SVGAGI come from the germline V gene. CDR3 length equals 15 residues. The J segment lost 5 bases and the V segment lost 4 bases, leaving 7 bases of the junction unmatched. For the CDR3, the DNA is TGTGCCAGCAGTTCCCCGGGACAGGGGTGGACTGAAGCTTTCTTT. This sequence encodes CASSSPGQGWTEAFF.

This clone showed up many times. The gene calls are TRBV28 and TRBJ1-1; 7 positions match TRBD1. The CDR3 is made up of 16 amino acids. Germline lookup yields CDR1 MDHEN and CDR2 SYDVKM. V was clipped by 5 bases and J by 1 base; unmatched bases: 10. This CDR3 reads CASSSPQGGKNTEAFF. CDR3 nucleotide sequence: TGTGCCAGCAGTAGCCCCCAGGGGGGTAAGAACACTGAAGCTTTCTTT.

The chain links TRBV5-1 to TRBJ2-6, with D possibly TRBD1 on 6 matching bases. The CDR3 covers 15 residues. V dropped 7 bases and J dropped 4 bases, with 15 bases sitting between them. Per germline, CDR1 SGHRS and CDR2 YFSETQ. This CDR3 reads CASLKGVSGANVLTF. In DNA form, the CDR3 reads TGCGCCAGCCTCAAGGGGGTTTCAGGGGCCAACGTCCTGACTTTC. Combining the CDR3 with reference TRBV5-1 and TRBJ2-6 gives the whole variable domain KAGVTQTPRYLIKTRGQQVTLSCSPISGHRSVSWYQQTPGQGLQFLFEYFSETQRNKGNFPGRFSGRQFSNSRSEMNVSTLELGDSALYLCASLKGVSGANVLTFGAGSRLTVL.

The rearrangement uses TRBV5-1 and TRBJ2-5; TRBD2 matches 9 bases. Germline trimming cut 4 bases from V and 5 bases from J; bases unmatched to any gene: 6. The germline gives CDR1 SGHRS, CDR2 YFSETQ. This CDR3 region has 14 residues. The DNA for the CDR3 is TGCGCCAGCAGCCCGGTAGCGGGGGAGGAGACCCAGTACTTC. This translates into CASSPVAGEETQYF.